The 27 T cell receptor beta chains reported below all come from one sample, sequenced in a study of glioma-infiltrating T cells after dendritic cell vaccination. The assay was immunoSEQ multiplex PCR, and TCRdb's table has in-frame clones only and misses some. Of tens of thousands of clones listed, over 75% are singletons. The specimen was blood, collected before dendritic cell vaccination. The receptors shown here come from a human donor with glioblastoma.

The rearrangement links TRBV6-4 to TRBJ2-1; 11 bases match TRBD2. Germline lookup yields CDR1 MRHNA and CDR2 SNTAGT. Trimming took 3 bases from V and 5 from J; bases not matched to a gene: 3. The CDR3 runs 15 residues. CDR3 sequence: CASSETSGGNNEQFF. In nucleotides, the CDR3 is TGTGCCAGCAGTGAAACTAGCGGGGGTAACAATGAGCAGTTCTTC.

The chain combines TRBV7-8 with TRBJ2-1; 7 nucleotides line up with TRBD2. CDR3 length: 14 residues. The V gene's germline CDR1 is SGHVS and CDR2 FQNEAQ. Unmatched junction bases numbered 0, after V lost 1 base and J lost 3 bases. The CDR3 coding sequence is TGTGCCAGCAGCTTAGGGACTAGCTACAATGAGCAGTTCTTC. The encoded protein is CASSLGTSYNEQFF.

V gene TRBV2 combines with J gene TRBJ1-1; no firm D call. Looked up from germline, CDR1 is SNHLY and CDR2 is FYNNEI. V lost 8 bases, J lost 4 bases, and 8 bases lay in between. The CDR3 spans 11 residues. CDR3 sequence (DNA): TGTGCCAGCGCACGCGGCACTGAAGCTTTCTTT. Protein sequence: CASARGTEAFF.

V gene TRBV18 combines with J gene TRBJ1-1, with 7 bases identical to TRBD1. The CDR3 is made up of 13 amino acids. V shed 4 bases, J shed 2 bases, and the junction held 1 base outside the gene matches. CDR1 is KGHSH and CDR2 is LQKENI in the germline V gene. CDR3 coding DNA: TGTGCCAGCTCACGGACAGGAAACACTGAAGCTTTCTTT. Translating gives CASSRTGNTEAFF.

V is TRBV10-3 and J is TRBJ2-1; TRBD2 matches at 15 bases. Germline lookup yields CDR1 ENHRY and CDR2 SYGVKD. V shed 8 bases, J shed 7 bases, and the junction held 9 bases outside the gene matches. This CDR3 has 16 amino acids. The CDR3 loop is CAISGTSGRTGNEQFF. The CDR3 nucleotides read TGTGCCATCTCCGGGACTAGCGGGAGGACCGGGAATGAGCAGTTCTTC.

V usage is TRBV29-1 and J usage is TRBJ1-4, with D possibly TRBD1 on 5 matching bases. V lost 8 bases and J 8 bases, leaving 15 bases between the germline ends. Looked up from germline, CDR1 is SQVTM and CDR2 is ANQGSEA. The CDR3 covers 12 residues. CDR3 nucleotides: TGCAGCCCATGGGGGGGAGAAGAAAAACTGTTTTTT. The encoded protein is CSPWGGEEKLFF.

This clone ranks as medium-sized (0.01 to 0.1%). In DNA, the CDR3 is TGTGCCAGTAGTGGTATCCTGGGGACAGAAGAGAACACTGAAGCTTTCTTT. This sequence encodes CASSGILGTEENTEAFF. The rearrangement uses TRBV19 and TRBJ1-1; 7 bases agree with TRBD1. CDR1 LNHDA and CDR2 SQIVND come from the germline V gene (reference sequence). CDR3 length: 17 amino acids. V shed 5 bases and J 1 base; nucleotides not matched to a gene: 13.

The gene calls are TRBV25-1 and TRBJ2-1; D is uncertain. V was pared by 3 bases and J by 6 bases, with 12 bases between. The CDR3 consists of 14 residues. Germline V gene data show CDR1 as MGHDK and CDR2 as SYGVNS. CDR3 DNA sequence: TGTGCCAGCAGTGACCCTGGCTCCATCAATGAGCAGTTCTTC. Translated: CASSDPGSINEQFF. Variable domain in full (rest from reference TRBV25-1 and TRBJ2-1): EADIYQTPRYLVIGTGKKITLECSQTMGHDKMYWYQQDPGMELHLIHYSYGVNSTEKGDLSSESTVSRIRTEHFPLTLESARPSHTSQYLCASSDPGSINEQFFGPGTRLTVL.

This chain uses TRBV14 with TRBJ2-2; D possibly corresponds to TRBD2 (5 bases). The CDR3 consists of 16 residues. Trimming left V 2 bases short and J 1 base short, with 11 bases between. CDR1 is SGHDN, CDR2 FVKESK, per germline. The CDR3 region is CASSQWASLNTGELFF. Here the CDR3 DNA reads TGTGCCAGCAGCCAATGGGCTAGCCTGAACACCGGGGAGCTGTTTTTT.

Only one count was recorded for this clone. The chain combines TRBV27 with TRBJ1-2; 8 bases map to TRBD1. This CDR3 comprises 16 residues. Germline loops: CDR1 MNHEY, CDR2 SMNVEV (reference sequence). V lost 9 bases and J lost 3; bases outside the gene matches: 15. The CDR3 sequence: CASGGGQDLSYYGYTF. CDR3 bases: TGTGCCAGTGGAGGGGGACAGGACTTATCCTACTATGGCTACACCTTC.

This chain links TRBV11-3 with TRBJ2-1; TRBD2 matches 10 bases. V lost 3 bases to trimming and J lost 3 bases; unmatched junction nucleotides: 5. Germline V gives CDR1 SGHNT, CDR2 YENEEA. The CDR3 runs 16 residues. The CDR3 sequence: CASSFGTSGDYNEQFF. The CDR3 DNA is TGTGCCAGCAGCTTTGGTACTAGCGGGGACTACAATGAGCAGTTCTTC.

This clone was recorded many times. V and J are TRBV14 and TRBJ2-6; TRBD1 might be the D (6 bases). Trimming left V 1 base short and J 11 bases short, with 12 bases between. The CDR3 contains 14 residues. CDR1 SGHDN and CDR2 FVKESK come from the germline V gene. The CDR3 protein is CASSQVGQGYVLTF. The CDR3 region has the DNA TGTGCCAGCAGCCAAGTCGGCCAGGGGTACGTCCTGACTTTC.

V gene TRBV7-9 combines with J gene TRBJ2-1; 11 nucleotides agree with TRBD2. The CDR3 length is 14 residues. V trimming: 5 bases; J trimming: 12 bases; junction bases outside the gene matches: 9. The germline CDR1 and CDR2 sequences are SEHNR and FQNEAQ (reference sequence). The CDR3 is CASSPVLAGEWQFF. CDR3 bases: TGTGCCAGCAGCCCAGTACTAGCGGGAGAGTGGCAGTTCTTC.

This chain connects TRBV7-2 to TRBJ2-7, with D tentatively TRBD2 (6 bases). V was shortened by 2 bases and J by 0 bases, with 8 bases between the two germline ends. The CDR3 runs 14 residues. The germline V gene encodes CDR1 SGHTA and CDR2 FQGNSA. The CDR3 DNA sequence: TGTGCCAGCAGCTTATATAGCGGCTCCTACGAGCAGTACTTC. It translates to CASSLYSGSYEQYF.

This chain uses TRBV7-8 with TRBJ2-1; 8 nucleotides match TRBD2. The J segment lost 7 bases and the V segment lost 0 bases, leaving 8 bases of the junction unmatched. The CDR3 has 16 residues. CDR1 and CDR2 (germline): SGHVS, FQNEAQ. The CDR3 spells CASSLAPGGRGNEQFF. DNA for the CDR3: TGTGCCAGCAGCTTAGCGCCGGGAGGGCGAGGAAATGAGCAGTTCTTC. Full variable domain (missing parts from reference TRBV7-8 and TRBJ2-1): GAGVSQSPRYKVAKRGQDVALRCDPISGHVSLFWYQQALGQGPEFLTYFQNEAQLDKSGLPSDRFFAERPEGSVSTLKIQRTQQEDSAVYLCASSLAPGGRGNEQFFGPGTRLTVL.

This rearrangement joins TRBV27 to TRBJ1-5; D ambiguous. The CDR3 totals 16 residues. The V end lost 4 bases, the J end lost 2 bases, and 15 bases lay between the germline ends. The germline V gene has CDR1 MNHEY and CDR2 SMNVEV (reference sequence). CDR3 residues: CASSSLHGEGNQPQHF. CDR3 DNA: TGTGCCAGCAGTTCCCTCCATGGAGAAGGCAATCAGCCCCAGCATTTT.

This clone counts as medium-sized. This chain links TRBV6-4 with TRBJ2-2; no clear D gene. Germline lookup yields CDR1 MRHNA and CDR2 SNTAGT. The CDR3 is made up of 13 amino acids. Deletions cut 3 bases from V and 3 bases from J, with 5 bases between. The CDR3, as DNA: TGTGCCAGCAGTGAACGAGACACCGGGGAGCTGTTTTTT. This sequence encodes CASSERDTGELFF.

The V and J genes are TRBV4-2 and TRBJ2-3; TRBD2 matches at 7 bases. CDR1 LGHNA and CDR2 YNFKEQ come from the germline V gene. The CDR3 covers 14 residues. The V gene end was trimmed by 1 base and the J gene end by 11 bases; junction bases not matched to a gene: 9. In DNA, the CDR3 is TGTGCCAGCAGCCAAGGAGGGAGCAGCGGGGTGCAGTATTTT. This encodes CASSQGGSSGVQYF.

V usage is TRBV5-1 and J usage is TRBJ1-4; 9 bases line up with TRBD1. Germline-derived CDR1 and CDR2 are SGHRS and YFSETQ. The CDR3 extends over 14 amino acids. Germline trimming cut 2 bases from V and 7 bases from J; bases unmatched to any gene: 3. The CDR3 DNA reads as TGCGCCAGCAGCTTCGGGACAGGGTTTGAAAAACTGTTTTTT. Translated, it gives CASSFGTGFEKLFF.

The chain links TRBV5-1 to TRBJ2-3; TRBD1 matches 11 bases. CDR3 length equals 16 residues. Germline lookup yields CDR1 SGHRS and CDR2 YFSETQ. V trimming: 4 bases; J trimming: 5 bases; junction bases outside the gene matches: 9. CDR3 sequence (DNA): TGCGCCAGCAGCCCCCGGACAGGGGGCGGTAAAGATACGCAGTATTTT. Its translation is CASSPRTGGGKDTQYF.

This clone has just a few counts. The chain couples TRBV6-1 to TRBJ1-5, with 11 bases lining up with TRBD1. Germline V gene sequence: CDR1 MNHNS, CDR2 SASEGT. This CDR3 spans 14 amino acids. The trim removed 4 bases at V and 6 bases at J, leaving 2 bases unmatched. CDR3 coding DNA: TGTGCCAGCAGTGCCGGGACAGGGGGTCAGCCCCAGCATTTT. Translated, it gives CASSAGTGGQPQHF.

As DNA, the CDR3 is TGTGCCAGCAGCTTACGGCAGGGAGGTTCCGAGCAGTACTTC. Its translation: CASSLRQGGSEQYF. The V and J genes are TRBV7-2 and TRBJ2-7, with D possibly TRBD2 on 6 matching bases. The V end lost 2 bases, the J end lost 6 bases, and 14 bases lay between the germline ends. CDR3 length: 14 amino acids. Germline CDR1 is SGHTA and CDR2 is FQGNSA.

V is TRBV9 and J is TRBJ2-3, with TRBD2 matching 10 bases. Germline values: CDR1 SGDLS, CDR2 YYNGEE. The V and J ends lost 5 bases and 6 bases, in that order; junction bases with no gene match: 15. The length of the CDR3 is 17 residues. The CDR3: CASRQSGSGGATDTQYF. The CDR3 bases are TGTGCCAGCAGGCAGTCCGGCAGCGGGGGGGCCACCGATACGCAGTATTTT.

The genes are TRBV6-1 and TRBJ2-7; TRBD1 aligns across 8 bases. CDR3 length equals 15 residues. Trimming took 4 bases from V and 0 from J; bases not matched to a gene: 5. Germline values: CDR1 MNHNS, CDR2 SASEGT. In nucleotides, the CDR3 is TGTGCCAGCAGTGCTGCAGGGGGCGCCTCCTACGAGCAGTACTTC. Its protein is CASSAAGGASYEQYF.

The V call is TRBV9, the J call TRBJ2-1; 8 bases fit TRBD2. Germline CDR1 and CDR2: SGDLS and YYNGEE. The CDR3 loop spans 16 amino acids. J lost 0 bases, V lost 2 bases, and 4 bases had no gene match. This chain's CDR3 is CASSVQAGASYNEQFF. In nucleotides, the CDR3 is TGTGCCAGCAGCGTCCAAGCGGGGGCCTCCTACAATGAGCAGTTCTTC. The full variable domain, completed using reference TRBV9 and TRBJ2-1, is DSGVTQTPKHLITATGQRVTLRCSPRSGDLSVYWYQQSLDQGLQFLIQYYNGEERAKGNILERFSAQQFPDLHSELNLSSLELGDSALYFCASSVQAGASYNEQFFGPGTRLTVL.

The J gene is TRBJ2-5, the V gene TRBV5-6; TRBD1 is a possible D gene (5 bases). Looked up from germline, CDR1 is SGHDT and CDR2 is YYEEEE. The CDR3 has 15 residues. Deletions cut 2 bases from V and 2 bases from J, with 13 bases between. CDR3 sequence: CASSFRQPIQETQYF. The DNA of the CDR3 is TGTGCCAGCAGCTTCCGACAGCCTATACAAGAGACCCAGTACTTC.

This clone appeared a few times. The chain joins TRBV10-3 to TRBJ2-1, with TRBD2 matching 9 bases. The CDR3 consists of 11 residues. The V and J ends lost 10 bases and 13 bases, in that order; junction bases with no gene match: 8. Germline V lookup: CDR1 ENHRY, CDR2 SYGVKD. The CDR3 DNA is TGTGCCACCGGTATTAGCGGGAGTCAGTTCTTC. Its translation is CATGISGSQFF.